This T cell receptor beta chain was captured in a study of blood T cells in healthy people across ages (dated by TCRdb to 2014 to 2015). Background for the entire study: In model experiments, roughly one uniquely barcoded TCR beta cDNA molecule per two T cells was captured by template switching. Two additional independent replicas of 1 million unique cDNA reads from the same blood draw were analyzed for two donors (one aged 18 to 30 and one aged 80 or older). Using deep sequencing normalized with unique cDNA molecular identifiers, the study measured how TCR beta repertoire diversity changes with age. Four age groups were formed from the donors: young (average 16 years), middle-aged (approximately 41), aged (62) and long-lived (more than 75). The research as a whole found: Compared with the aged group, the long-lived group had more naive CD4+ T cells, fewer expanded clones and increased TCR diversity, suggesting age selection. Because profiling used bulk unsorted PBMCs, naive and antigen-experienced compartments could not be compared conclusively. Observed TCR beta diversity correlated strongly with the percentage of naive T cells measured by flow cytometry. Donor CMV infection status was unknown, potentially confounding age-related changes in expanded clonotypes. Observed TCR beta diversity per million T cells fell roughly linearly with age, and a significant reduction was already apparent by age approximately 41. Total diversity estimates from one million sequenced T cells were considered lower bounds and underestimates.

The receptor library was made with 5' RACE. Sequenced using an Illumina HiSeq 2500. The second PCR ran for about 6 to 11 cycles and used a J-beta primer mix along with a sample-barcoded 5' primer. A unique molecular identifier was introduced onto each TCR beta cDNA molecule by a template-switch 5' adaptor carrying 12 random nucleotides. At least 2.5 million CDR3-containing paired-end reads were obtained from each sample. First-strand cDNA was synthesized from all RNA with the Mint cDNA synthesis kit, primed by a TRBC-specific oligonucleotide. All cDNA was treated with uracil-DNA glycosylase and then went through a first 18-cycle PCR with the universal primers M1SS and BC2_uni_R. The authors' analysis ran thus. For normalization, 1 million high-quality reads were randomly selected from each sample, with every read carrying a distinct molecular identifier. Instead of being binned into consensus sequences, reads that shared molecular identifiers were thrown out. MiTCR, set to a Q25 quality threshold and the strictest error-elimination algorithm, was used for CDR3 identification, clonotype clustering and error correction. A nonparametric unseen species model with Euler transformation was used to estimate a lower bound on total TCR beta diversity. Through fastp at Q25 and MiXCR, TCRdb rebuilt clones from the public reads, retaining in-frame beta chains. Identical CDR3 protein sequences are pooled into one entry, listed with their most common genes and DNA. These V and J calls are TCRdb output, not the study's own analysis. This sample holds around 990,000 distinct CDR3 sequences; about 25% were observed only once. The ten largest clones capture approximately 0.7% of the sample.

Systemically healthy Caucasian individuals from Russia, 35 to 40 in total and aged roughly 6 to 90 years, were included as donors. Each donor gave roughly 9 milliliters of peripheral blood, drawn into EDTA-treated Vacutainer tubes. Ficoll-Paque density-gradient centrifugation was used to isolate PBMCs, with at least 6 million obtained per sample. Total RNA, at least 5 micrograms per sample, was extracted from PBMCs with Trizol reagent. For every donor, an aliquot of PBMCs went through flow cytometry to measure the percentages of naive CD45RAhigh/CD27high T cells. A remark on this clonotype: Its antigen is currently not known. No base-level quality is on record; no much larger clone is a single base apart.

Trimming costs V 4 bases and J 2 bases, and their ends lie 15 bases apart. Its CDR3 holds 16 amino acids, cysteine through phenylalanine. Only CDR3 DNA remains: 48 bases, in frame from the first base. From the germline V gene (reference sequence), CDR1 is LNHDA and CDR2 is SQIVND. These data are also associated with another study on T cells of mothers and their children. As that second paper reports: The donors were nine systemically healthy Caucasian individuals, made up of three mothers and their six children. cDNA synthesis consumed the entire amount of extracted RNA, loaded at 1.5 ug RNA in each 15 ul reaction. In the second PCR, sample barcodes and 2-4 random nucleotides were introduced via the M1S primer. Over 8.5 million TCR beta CDR3 reads came from each mother, compared with roughly 2.8 million reads from each child. Thymic selection shapes the output of TCR recombination in a similar way in related and unrelated pairs, and inherited differences have a minor effect. Normalized repertoire overlap in related mother-child pairs was always slightly higher than in unrelated mother-child pairs, but the difference was never significant. No persistent microchimeric T cell clones were detected, at a sensitivity of around 97 clones per million clonotypes. To look for features that set related mother-child pairs apart from unrelated individuals, the researchers ran deep NGS to compare the TCR beta repertoires of mothers and children. Mothers averaged approximately 41 +/- 4 years of age and children averaged around 10 +/- 4 years. After adapters were ligated using NEBNext reagents, the libraries underwent 100+100 nt paired-end sequencing on an Illumina HiSeq 2000. To prevent cross-contamination, the mother and child libraries were prepared a month apart and were sequenced in separate runs. For each donor, between roughly 500,000 and 2,100,000 distinct TCR beta clonotypes were identified. Naive TCR beta clonotypes were estimated from low-frequency clonotypes matched to each donor's FACS-determined naive share, without sorting.

The rearrangement joined TRBV19 to TRBJ1-5; confidence is insufficient to name the D gene. The sequenced sample was blood. The TCR comes from a girl aged 2 to 10 in good health. In nucleotide form, the sequence is TGTGCCAGTAGTAAATCTCGAAGGCAGCGCAATCAGCCCCAGCATTTT. Its protein reads: CASSKSRRQRNQPQHF. Here the CDR3 is joined to the reference TRBV19 and TRBJ1-5 genes, and the full variable domain is: DGGITQSPKYLFRKEGQNVTLSCEQNLNHDAMYWYRQDPGQGLRLIYYSQIVNDFQKGDIAEGYSVSREKKESFPLTVTSAQKNPTAFYLCASSKSRRQRNQPQHFGDGTRLSIL.